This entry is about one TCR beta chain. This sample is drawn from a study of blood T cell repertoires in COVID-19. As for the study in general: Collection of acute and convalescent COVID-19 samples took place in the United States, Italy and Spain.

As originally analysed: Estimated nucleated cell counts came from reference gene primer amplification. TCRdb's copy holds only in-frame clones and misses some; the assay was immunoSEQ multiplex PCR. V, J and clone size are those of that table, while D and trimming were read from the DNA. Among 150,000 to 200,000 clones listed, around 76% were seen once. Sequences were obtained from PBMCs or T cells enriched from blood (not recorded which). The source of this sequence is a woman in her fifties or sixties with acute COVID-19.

The CDR3 nucleotides read TGTGCCAGCAGTTTTAGGGGGACAGGCCCAGATCAGCCCCAGCATTTT. Translated, it gives CASSFRGTGPDQPQHF. V gene TRBV28 combines with J gene TRBJ1-5; 8 bases agree with TRBD1. CDR1 MDHEN and CDR2 SYDVKM come from the germline V gene. The J segment lost 5 bases and the V segment lost 3 bases, leaving 9 bases of the junction unmatched. The CDR3 has 16 amino acids.